What follows are 31 T cell receptor beta chains derived from one specimen sequenced in a study of OX40 agonist ivuxolimab in advanced cancers. Assay used: immunoSEQ multiplex PCR; TCRdb lists only in-frame clones, some missing. The sample holds approximately 67,000 clones; around 83% are singletons and the top ten take over 2%. Sequencing was performed on CD4+ or CD8+ T cells sorted from blood, taken in a trial of the OX40 agonist ivuxolimab. The origin of the receptors is an adult with an advanced solid tumor such as melanoma, head and neck, liver or kidney cancer.

The rearrangement uses TRBV19 and TRBJ1-3; D not resolved. The ends were cut back, 6 bases at V and 0 bases at J, with 9 bases in the middle. CDR1 and CDR2 (germline): LNHDA, SQIVND (reference sequence). The CDR3 sequence is 14 residues long. The CDR3 protein is CASRLGSSGNTIYF. CDR3 DNA: TGTGCCAGTAGATTGGGAAGCTCTGGAAACACCATATATTTT.

The rearrangement uses TRBV7-9 and TRBJ1-1; D remains unclear. Trimming took 1 base from V and 4 from J, leaving 13 bases between them. The CDR3 loop spans 15 amino acids. CDR1 is SEHNR and CDR2 is FQNEAQ in the germline V gene (reference sequence). CDR3 amino acids: CASSLEPGRSTEAFF. The CDR3 DNA follows: TGTGCCAGCAGCTTAGAACCGGGGAGGAGCACTGAAGCTTTCTTT.

About this clone itself: Other DNA sequences in the sample encode the same CDR3. The chain combines TRBV7-2 with TRBJ2-3; no clear D. Trimming removed 3 bases from V and 2 bases from J, with 6 bases in between. CDR3 length: 13 amino acids. The germline gives CDR1 SGHTA, CDR2 FQGNSA. CDR3 region: CASSLDLTDTQYF. The CDR3, as DNA: TGTGCCAGCAGCTTGGACCTCACAGATACGCAGTATTTT.

The rearrangement links TRBV7-2 to TRBJ2-1; 7 nucleotides match TRBD1. This CDR3 is built from 16 residues. CDR1 SGHTA and CDR2 FQGNSA come from the germline V gene. V was clipped by 0 bases and J by 7 bases; unmatched bases: 9. The CDR3 DNA follows: TGTGCCAGCAGCTTAGCGGCAGGGGGATTTGGTAATGAGCAGTTCTTC. Translated, it gives CASSLAAGGFGNEQFF.

The rearrangement uses TRBV9 and TRBJ2-7; 11 positions match TRBD2. This CDR3 is built from 14 residues. Germline CDR1 SGDLS, CDR2 YYNGEE. With 3 bases clipped from V and 6 bases from J, the junction kept 5 bases outside the gene matches. The CDR3 loop is CASSALAGGSEQYF. The CDR3 DNA sequence: TGTGCCAGCAGCGCCCTAGCGGGAGGTTCCGAGCAGTACTTC.

The chain recombines TRBV4-2 with TRBJ2-3, with TRBD2 matching 7 bases. The CDR3 totals 16 residues. V lost 0 bases to trimming and J lost 5 bases; unmatched junction nucleotides: 8. CDR1 LGHNA and CDR2 YNFKEQ come from the germline V gene. The CDR3 region is CASSQDFAQRGDTQYF. CDR3 in DNA: TGTGCCAGCAGCCAAGATTTCGCCCAGCGGGGAGATACGCAGTATTTT.

There are a few counts of this clone. The chain employs TRBV19 and TRBJ1-6; D call uncertain. The germline gives CDR1 LNHDA, CDR2 SQIVND (reference sequence). Trimming left V 6 bases short and J 8 bases short, with 14 bases between. The CDR3 covers 14 residues. The CDR3 coding sequence is TGTGCCAGTAGCAAGGACCCCGAAGATTCACCCCTCCACTTT. Translating it yields CASSKDPEDSPLHF.

This chain connects TRBV7-9 to TRBJ1-1; a possible D gene is TRBD1 (5 bases). The CDR3 contains 14 residues. CDR1 and CDR2 from the germline V gene are SEHNR and FQNEAQ (reference sequence). The V and J ends lost 6 bases and 5 bases respectively, with 16 bases between them. CDR3 sequence: CASRRGAGKTEAFF. The CDR3 DNA follows: TGTGCCAGCAGAAGGGGAGCGGGGAAAACTGAAGCTTTCTTT.

V usage is TRBV4-1 and J usage is TRBJ2-5, with D possibly being TRBD1 (5 bases). The germline CDR1 and CDR2 sequences are MGHRA and YSYEKL. Between the trimmed V and J ends, which lost 1 base and 3 bases, there was a span of 9 bases. The CDR3 is made up of 14 amino acids. CDR3: CASSQVGREETQYF. For the CDR3, the DNA is TGCGCCAGCAGCCAAGTCGGCAGGGAAGAGACCCAGTACTTC.

The chain joins TRBV29-1 to TRBJ2-1, with 11 bases lining up with TRBD1. The junction had 9 bases not matched to a gene; V was cut back by 5 bases and J by 9 bases. This CDR3 has 14 amino acids. Germline CDR1 and CDR2: SQVTM and ANQGSEA. The CDR3: CSVPGQGAVGEQFF. The CDR3 DNA reads TGCAGCGTTCCAGGACAGGGGGCTGTGGGTGAGCAGTTCTTC.

This chain links TRBV7-2 with TRBJ2-1; 8 bases line up with TRBD1. The J segment lost 6 bases and the V segment lost 4 bases, leaving 5 bases of the junction unmatched. The CDR3 totals 14 residues. Germline values: CDR1 SGHTA, CDR2 FQGNSA. This CDR3 is CASSSRTGINEQFF. CDR3 sequence (DNA): TGTGCCAGCAGCTCGAGGACAGGGATCAATGAGCAGTTCTTC.

In this sample, this clone turned up once. The chain carries TRBV4-2 and TRBJ1-3; possible D gene TRBD1, 6 bases. Trimming shortened V by 5 bases and J by 5 bases, and 13 bases separated the two germline ends. CDR1 and CDR2 (germline): LGHNA, YNFKEQ. The CDR3 is 14 amino acids. This CDR3 is CASSLAGARNTIYF. The CDR3 DNA is TGTGCCAGCAGCTTGGCAGGGGCTCGAAACACCATATATTTT.

V usage is TRBV15 and J usage is TRBJ2-7, with 11 bases identical to TRBD2. V lost 5 bases, J lost 4 bases, and 13 bases stayed unmatched. The germline CDR1 and CDR2 sequences are LNHNV and YYDKDF (reference sequence). This CDR3 comprises 17 residues. DNA of the CDR3: TGTGCCACCAGCGGCGGGTGGGGACTAGCGGCGACATACGAGCAGTACTTC. Translation: CATSGGWGLAATYEQYF.

This chain links TRBV9 with TRBJ1-1; the D gene is possibly TRBD1 (5 bases). Between the trimmed V and J ends, which lost 2 bases and 4 bases, there was a span of 15 bases. The CDR3 length is 15 residues. Germline CDR1 SGDLS, CDR2 YYNGEE. In nucleotides, the CDR3 is TGTGCCAGCAGCGTCGACAGTGTGGGGCCCACTGAAGCTTTCTTT. Translating it yields CASSVDSVGPTEAFF.

This clone was counted a few times. The rearrangement uses TRBV9 and TRBJ1-2; a weak D match, TRBD1 (5 bases). V lost 4 bases, J lost 1 base, and 11 bases lay in between. From germline, CDR1 is SGDLS and CDR2 YYNGEE. This CDR3 has 14 residues. The CDR3 sequence: CASSLTGLNYGYTF. For the CDR3, the DNA is TGTGCCAGCAGCCTTACAGGACTTAACTATGGCTACACCTTC.

The chain combines TRBV18 with TRBJ2-7; 14 nucleotides align to TRBD2. CDR1 is KGHSH, CDR2 LQKENI, per germline. The CDR3 spans 14 residues. The J segment lost 5 bases and the V segment lost 6 bases, leaving 3 bases of the junction unmatched. Here the CDR3 reads CASSPGLAGDEQYF. The DNA of the CDR3 is TGTGCCAGCTCCCCGGGACTAGCGGGAGACGAGCAGTACTTC.

The V call is TRBV7-9, the J call TRBJ1-1, with D hard to call. The V end lost 5 bases, the J end lost 5 bases, and 18 bases lay between the germline ends. This CDR3 spans 15 amino acids. In germline, CDR1 is SEHNR, CDR2 FQNEAQ (reference sequence). The DNA of the CDR3 is TGTGCCAGCAGCCCTCTCGGCCGGGAGGGAACTGAAGCTTTCTTT. It codes for CASSPLGREGTEAFF.

The chain uses TRBV6-5 and TRBJ1-6, with 7 bases fitting TRBD1. The germline CDR1 and CDR2 sequences are MNHEY and SVGAGI. The CDR3 has 15 residues. Trimming cost V 4 bases and J 9 bases; bases outside gene matches: 9. The CDR3 protein is CASSLEGTEGSPLHF. The CDR3 nucleotides are TGTGCCAGCAGTTTAGAGGGGACAGAGGGTTCACCCCTCCACTTT.

The chain uses TRBV2 and TRBJ2-5, with D possibly matching TRBD2 (6 bases). Germline V gene sequence: CDR1 SNHLY, CDR2 FYNNEI. V lost 7 bases and J lost 1, with 10 bases in between. CDR3 length equals 13 residues. CDR3 DNA: TGTGCCAGCAAGGAGGGGTCCCAAGAGACCCAGTACTTC. It yields the protein CASKEGSQETQYF.

This chain uses TRBV23-1 with TRBJ1-6, with 7 bases lining up with TRBD1. TRBV23-1 belongs to the ORF category, with a function that is uncertain. The CDR3 consists of 14 residues. J lost 9 bases, V lost 4 bases, and 6 bases had no gene match. CDR3 coding DNA: TGCGCCAGCAGTCCCCATAGGGGGCGTTCACCCCTCCACTTT. Translation gives CASSPHRGRSPLHF.

In regard to this clone: Other DNA sequences in the same sample also yield this CDR3. The CDR3 DNA is TGTGCCAGCAGCTCCAACCGAGCGGGGGGGCCGGTGAACGAGCAGTACTTC. Its protein product is CASSSNRAGGPVNEQYF. This sequence joins TRBV7-2 and TRBJ2-7; TRBD2 matches 10 bases. V shed 4 bases, J shed 5 bases, and the junction held 14 bases outside the gene matches. CDR1 and CDR2 from the germline V gene are SGHTA and FQGNSA. This CDR3 comprises 17 residues.

The chain has TRBV30 and TRBJ1-6; D unclear. The CDR3 covers 13 residues. Between the trimmed V and J ends, which lost 4 bases and 6 bases, there was a span of 10 bases. Germline assignment: CDR1 GTSNPN and CDR2 SVGIG (reference sequence). This CDR3 reads CAWKGLTNSPLHF. CDR3 nucleotides: TGTGCCTGGAAAGGACTTACTAATTCACCCCTCCACTTT.

In this sample, this clone turned up a few times. This chain joins TRBV7-8 and TRBJ2-1, with 11 bases matching TRBD2. Per germline, CDR1 SGHVS and CDR2 FQNEAQ. The CDR3 consists of 13 residues. The trim removed 5 bases at V and 9 bases at J, leaving 3 bases unmatched. The DNA of the CDR3 is TGTGCCAGCAGCCTGACTAGCGGGATTGAGCAGTTCTTC. It specifies CASSLTSGIEQFF.

The chain has TRBV11-2 and TRBJ2-3; D uncertain. The V end was cut by 4 bases, the J end by 5 bases, with 10 bases between. This CDR3 spans 13 amino acids. Germline loops: CDR1 SGHAT, CDR2 FQNNGV. CDR3 coding DNA: TGTGCCAGCAGCTCAAATCTGGAAGATACGCAGTATTTT. Translating gives CASSSNLEDTQYF.

The chain uses TRBV5-8 and TRBJ2-1; the match to TRBD2 covers 11 bases. The CDR3 is 17 residues long. V was clipped by 4 bases and J by 2 bases; unmatched bases: 8. The V gene's germline CDR1 is SGHTS and CDR2 YDEGEE. Here the CDR3 reads CASSRGPSGGTYNEQFF. CDR3 sequence (DNA): TGTGCCAGCAGCCGGGGGCCTAGCGGGGGGACCTACAATGAGCAGTTCTTC.

The chain recombines TRBV4-2 with TRBJ2-5, with D maybe TRBD2 (7 bases). V was cut by 2 bases and J by 7 bases, with 11 bases left in between. Germline CDR1 and CDR2: LGHNA and YNFKEQ. The CDR3 has 13 amino acids. CDR3 sequence (DNA): TGTGCCAGCAGCCAAACAAGGGGGGGGACCCAGTACTTC. It translates to CASSQTRGGTQYF.

This clone was recorded only once. The rearrangement joins TRBV7-9 to TRBJ2-2, with D perhaps being TRBD1 or TRBD2 (5 bases each). This CDR3 contains 15 residues. Trimming shortened V by 6 bases and J by 6 bases, and 17 bases separated the two germline ends. The germline CDR1 and CDR2 sequences are SEHNR and FQNEAQ (reference sequence). DNA of the CDR3: TGTGCCAGCAGACTCTTTGGGGGAGATGCCGGGGAGCTGTTTTTT. This translates into CASRLFGGDAGELFF.

The V gene is TRBV5-6, the J gene TRBJ2-7, with a tentative D call TRBD1 (5 bases). The length of the CDR3 is 13 residues. Germline-derived CDR1 and CDR2 are SGHDT and YYEEEE. The V end lost 4 bases, the J end lost 2 bases, and 10 bases lay between the germline ends. This CDR3 is CASSKLDTYEQYF. The CDR3 DNA reads TGTGCCAGCAGCAAATTGGACACCTACGAGCAGTACTTC.

The chain links TRBV7-9 to TRBJ2-5; D assignment may be TRBD1 or TRBD2 (5 bases each). The J call is uncertain, as TRBJ2-7 better fits the DNA end. CDR3 length equals 14 residues. Germline V CDR1 and CDR2: SEHNR, FQNEAQ (reference sequence). CDR3 DNA sequence: TGTGCCAGCAGCTTGGGGACGAGCTCCTACGAGCAGTACTTC. As protein: CASSLGTSSYEQYF.

The chain combines TRBV5-1 with TRBJ1-1; D gene ambiguous. V lost 2 bases, J lost 1 base, and 9 bases lay in between. The CDR3 is 14 amino acids. Per the germline V gene, CDR1 is SGHRS and CDR2 is YFSETQ. The chain's CDR3 is CASSFGPRNTEAFF. In DNA, the CDR3 is TGCGCCAGCAGCTTCGGACCGAGGAACACTGAAGCTTTCTTT.

This clone is medium-sized within its sample. This chain uses TRBV7-3 with TRBJ1-1; TRBD1 matches 8 bases. Germline CDR1 is SGHTA and CDR2 is FQGTGA. The CDR3 consists of 13 residues. V shed 6 bases and J 5 bases; nucleotides not matched to a gene: 5. The chain's CDR3 is CASSQGARTEAFF. The CDR3 DNA sequence: TGTGCCAGCAGTCAGGGGGCGAGGACTGAAGCTTTCTTT.